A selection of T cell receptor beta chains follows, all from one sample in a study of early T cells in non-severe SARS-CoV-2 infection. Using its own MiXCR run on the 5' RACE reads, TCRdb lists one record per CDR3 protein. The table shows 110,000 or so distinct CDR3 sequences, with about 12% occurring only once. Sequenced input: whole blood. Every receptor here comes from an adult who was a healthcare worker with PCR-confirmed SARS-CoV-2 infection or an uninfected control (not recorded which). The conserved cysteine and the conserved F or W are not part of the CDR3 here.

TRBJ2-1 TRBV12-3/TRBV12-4 ASSLTSGGVGEQF
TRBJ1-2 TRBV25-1 ASSDRLRYGYT
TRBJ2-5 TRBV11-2 ASSRRAEETQY
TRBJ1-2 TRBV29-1 SVLSGTDHGYT
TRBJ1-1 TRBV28 ASSWTGQENPEAF
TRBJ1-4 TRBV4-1 ASSQDKAGTGDREKLF
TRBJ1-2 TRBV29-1 SVLGENYGYT
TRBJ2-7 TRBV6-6 ASSRSGYEQY
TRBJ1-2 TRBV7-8 ASSFIGNDGYT
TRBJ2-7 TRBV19 ASSLRGPYEQY
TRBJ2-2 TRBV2 ASSGVGRNTGELF
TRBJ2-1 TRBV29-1 SVAGNKF
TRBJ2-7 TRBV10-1 ATGTSGSYEQY
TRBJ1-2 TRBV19 ASSWGDRSGIYGYT
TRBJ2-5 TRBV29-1 SVPLGQGVYETQY
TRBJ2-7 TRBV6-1 ASSEVAAGGGYEQY
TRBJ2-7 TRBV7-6 ASSSWTTKTYEQY
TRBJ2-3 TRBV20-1 SASEGTDTQY
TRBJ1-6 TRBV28 ATTGGAYNSPLH
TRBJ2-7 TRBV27 ASSPFSSYEQY
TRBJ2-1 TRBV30 AWSGRYEQF
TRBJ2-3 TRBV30 AWRSADTQY
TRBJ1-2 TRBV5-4 ASSLSGESLYGYT
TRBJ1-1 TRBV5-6 ASSSQGPNTEAF
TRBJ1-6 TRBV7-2 ASSLVGGNSPLH
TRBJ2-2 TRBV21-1 ASSKEGTSGVTGELF